Shown below are 15 T cell receptor beta chains from a single sample sequenced in a study of blood T cell repertoires in COVID-19. Data came from immunoSEQ multiplex PCR; TCRdb stores just in-frame clones and leaves some out. The repertoire holds about 150,000 clones, with roughly 80% as singletons. The sequencing input was PBMCs or T cells enriched from blood (not recorded which). The receptors stem from a man aged 50-60 years who had recovered from COVID-19.

The V gene is TRBV9, the J gene TRBJ2-2; D not resolved. Per germline, CDR1 SGDLS and CDR2 YYNGEE. The CDR3 loop spans 15 amino acids. V was cut by 2 bases and J by 1 base, with 9 bases left in between. CDR3 nucleotides: TGTGCCAGCAGCGTCACCCGACTGAACACCGGGGAGCTGTTTTTT. It yields the protein CASSVTRLNTGELFF.

The rearrangement uses TRBV7-3 and TRBJ1-2; 12 bases are a match to TRBD1. V shed 0 bases, J shed 3 bases, and the junction held 2 bases outside the gene matches. This CDR3 has 16 amino acids. CDR1 and CDR2 (germline): SGHTA, FQGTGA. CDR3 DNA sequence: TGTGCCAGCAGCTTAACCGGGACAGGGGGCCACTATGGCTACACCTTC. Translating gives CASSLTGTGGHYGYTF.

The V call is TRBV18, the J call TRBJ2-3; 7 bases are shared with TRBD2. Germline V lookup: CDR1 KGHSH, CDR2 LQKENI. The CDR3 runs to 14 residues. The V segment lost 2 bases and the J segment 3 bases; nucleotides outside the gene matches: 2. The chain's CDR3 is CASSPNGGTDTQYF. The CDR3 DNA reads TGTGCCAGCTCACCAAACGGGGGGACAGATACGCAGTATTTT.

The genes are TRBV4-2 and TRBJ1-1; the D is unclear. The CDR3 totals 15 residues. Germline CDR1 reads LGHNA; CDR2 reads YNFKEQ. V was shortened by 0 bases and J by 0 bases, with 8 bases between the two germline ends. The CDR3 nucleotides read TGTGCCAGCAGCCAAGATGGCATTATGAACACTGAAGCTTTCTTT. This translates into CASSQDGIMNTEAFF.

The CDR3, as DNA: TGTGCCATCAGTGAGCCTGGACAGGGTGTGGACACCGGGGAGCTGTTTTTT. It translates to CAISEPGQGVDTGELFF. The rearrangement uses TRBV10-3 and TRBJ2-2; 8 nucleotides line up with TRBD1. The germline CDR1 and CDR2 sequences are ENHRY and SYGVKD. V gave up 2 bases and J gave up 3 bases; unmatched junction bases: 8. The CDR3 covers 17 residues.

This clone appeared a single time. The DNA of the CDR3 is TGTGCCAGCAGCTTCGGGTCAGGGGTCAATCAGCCCCAGCATTTT. Translated: CASSFGSGVNQPQHF. This chain links TRBV11-2 with TRBJ1-5; D is perhaps TRBD1 (6 bases). From germline, CDR1 is SGHAT and CDR2 FQNNGV. Trimming shortened V by 3 bases and J by 3 bases, and 12 bases separated the two germline ends. The CDR3 runs to 15 residues.

The chain uses TRBV10-3 and TRBJ1-2; 7 positions agree with TRBD1. The germline CDR1 and CDR2 sequences are ENHRY and SYGVKD. Trimming removed 8 bases from V and 10 bases from J; junction bases left unmatched: 7. This CDR3 is 11 amino acids long. DNA of the CDR3: TGTGCCATCCTACAGGGGCTCTACTACACCTTC. It specifies CAILQGLYYTF.

The V gene is TRBV7-9, the J gene TRBJ2-7; D is perhaps TRBD1 (7 bases). The V end was cut by 5 bases, the J end by 3 bases, with 23 bases between. This CDR3 is built from 17 residues. CDR1 and CDR2 (germline): SEHNR, FQNEAQ (reference sequence). The CDR3 loop is CASSPTLGTARGYEQYF. CDR3 sequence (DNA): TGTGCCAGCAGCCCCACCCTCGGGACAGCGCGGGGCTACGAGCAGTACTTC. The full variable domain, in which reference TRBV7-9 and TRBJ2-7 provide the parts outside the CDR3, is DTGVSQNPRHKITKRGQNVTFRCDPISEHNRLYWYRQTLGQGPEFLTYFQNEAQLEKSRLLSDRFSAERPKGSFSTLEIQRTEQGDSAMYLCASSPTLGTARGYEQYFGPGTRLTVT.

CDR3 protein: CASSQAWTEYNSPLHF. The DNA for the CDR3 is TGTGCCAGCAGCCAAGCTTGGACAGAGTATAATTCACCCCTCCACTTT. The chain employs TRBV4-2 and TRBJ1-6; TRBD1 is a possible D gene (6 bases). The length of the CDR3 is 16 residues. Germline CDR1 and CDR2: LGHNA and YNFKEQ. V lost 1 base to trimming and J lost 4 bases, with 11 bases between them.

J is TRBJ1-1 and V is TRBV3-1 (or the pseudogene TRBV3-2), with 7 bases aligning to TRBD1. The CDR3 has 20 residues. Losses at the gene ends were 0 bases for V and 1 base for J; bases not matched to a gene: 17. Germline V lookup: CDR1 LGHDT, CDR2 YNNKEL (reference sequence). This CDR3 is CASSQDLVRRDRLKNTEAFF. CDR3 nucleotides: TGTGCCAGCAGCCAAGATCTAGTTAGAAGGGACAGACTAAAGAACACTGAAGCTTTCTTT.

The chain carries TRBV18 and TRBJ1-5; weak D call: TRBD1 (6 bases). Germline values: CDR1 KGHSH, CDR2 LQKENI. Trimming shortened V by 4 bases and J by 4 bases, and 11 bases separated the two germline ends. This CDR3 has 14 residues. The CDR3 sequence: CASSQGVLNQPQHF. The DNA for the CDR3 is TGTGCCAGCTCACAGGGGGTCCTAAATCAGCCCCAGCATTTT.

This clone was counted a single time. The rearrangement joins TRBV12-3 or TRBV12-4 to TRBJ1-5, with D possibly TRBD1 on 6 matching bases. CDR3 length: 13 residues. With 5 bases removed from V and 6 bases from J, the gap between germline ends came to 11 bases. The CDR3 reads CASSVQGSQPQHF. The CDR3 region has the DNA TGTGCCAGCAGTGTACAGGGATCTCAGCCCCAGCATTTT.

This chain connects TRBV5-1 to TRBJ2-1, with 8 bases that match TRBD2. This CDR3 region has 15 residues. The V gene end was trimmed by 0 bases and the J gene end by 6 bases; junction bases not matched to a gene: 5. The germline CDR1 and CDR2 sequences are SGHRS and YFSETQ. The CDR3 loop reads CASSLAWAGGNEQFF. For the CDR3, the DNA is TGCGCCAGCAGCTTGGCCTGGGCGGGGGGCAATGAGCAGTTCTTC.

V gene TRBV7-8 combines with J gene TRBJ2-3; 9 bases match TRBD2. The CDR3 is made up of 17 amino acids. From germline, CDR1 is SGHVS and CDR2 FQNEAQ. The V gene end was trimmed by 1 base and the J gene end by 1 base; junction bases not matched to a gene: 6. CDR3 residues: CASSLGPASGGTDTQYF. CDR3 coding DNA: TGTGCCAGCAGCTTAGGCCCTGCTAGCGGGGGCACAGATACGCAGTATTTT.

A few counts support this clone. V and J are TRBV7-2 and TRBJ2-7; D not certain. In germline, CDR1 is SGHTA, CDR2 FQGNSA. CDR3 size: 13 residues. Between the trimmed V and J ends, which lost 2 bases and 5 bases, there was a span of 10 bases. The CDR3 bases are TGTGCCAGCAGCTTATCCCGGAGCCACGAGCAGTACTTC. It specifies CASSLSRSHEQYF.